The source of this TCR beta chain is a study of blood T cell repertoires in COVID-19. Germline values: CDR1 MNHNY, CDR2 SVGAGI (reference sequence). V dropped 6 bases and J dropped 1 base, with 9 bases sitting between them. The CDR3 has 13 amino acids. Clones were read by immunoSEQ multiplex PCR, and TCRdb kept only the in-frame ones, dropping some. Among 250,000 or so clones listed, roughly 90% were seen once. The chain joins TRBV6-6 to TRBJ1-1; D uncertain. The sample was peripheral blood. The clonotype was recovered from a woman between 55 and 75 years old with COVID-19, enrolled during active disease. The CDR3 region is CASRAGRNTEAFF. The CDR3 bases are TGTGCCAGCAGGGCGGGCCGGAACACTGAAGCTTTCTTT.